This T cell receptor (beta chain) is from a study of CD8 T cells in Susac syndrome. CD8+ and CD4+ T cells from blood underwent TCR beta sequencing, which was carried out in a high-throughput format. FACS was used to enrich TEMRA cells, whereas the CD8+ and CD4+ T cells were obtained by negative isolation. There are 15 residues in the CDR3. The germline V and J ends were trimmed by 1 base and 1 base, with 10 bases remaining between them. Germline V gives CDR1 SGHVS, CDR2 FQNEAQ. Reverse transcription of roughly 0.5 to 1 ug RNA used random hexamers. It was immunoSEQ multiplex PCR that amplified TCR beta CDR3 across 54 Vbeta and 13 Jbeta. TCRdb fed the immunoSEQ multiplex PCR reads into MiXCR, producing one record per CDR3 protein. The table lists 150,000 to 200,000 distinct CDR3 sequences, under 95% of them singletons, with more than 0.08% in the top ten.

This clonotype was sampled from a human donor with multiple sclerosis. This sequence joins TRBV7-8 and TRBJ1-1; D possibly corresponds to TRBD1 (5 bases). Source material: CD4+ T cells from PBMCs. The CDR3 is CASSLVKGPNTEAFF. The DNA for the CDR3 is TGTGCCAGCAGCTTAGTTAAGGGGCCGAACACTGAAGCTTTCTTT.